This TCR beta chain was documented in a study of blood T cell repertoires in COVID-19. Across the whole study: Samples taken during acute and convalescent COVID-19 were collected in the United States, Italy and Spain. PBMCs, B-cell-depleted T cells, or T cells provided the cDNA or gDNA that made up the material.

The CDR3 spans 14 residues. Trimming took 5 bases from V and 0 from J, leaving 8 bases between them. Per the germline V gene, CDR1 is LNHDA and CDR2 is SQIVND (reference sequence). In the study's own analysis: For nucleated cells, counts were estimated from reference gene primer amplification. Some clones are missing from TCRdb's copy, which holds only in-frame ones; the method was immunoSEQ multiplex PCR. V and J calls and clone size follow that table, whereas D and trimming were derived from the DNA. Here the sample spans roughly 300,000 clones, 65% to 90% being singletons. This receptor was identified in a human donor in a cohort sampled during active COVID-19. Sequenced input: peripheral blood. The chain employs TRBV19 and TRBJ1-5; D ambiguous. Here the CDR3 DNA reads TGTGCCAGTAGTCAGGTGGGTAGCAATCAGCCCCAGCATTTT. Encoded protein: CASSQVGSNQPQHF.